What follows are 24 T cell receptor beta chains derived from one specimen sequenced in a study of blood T cell repertoires in COVID-19. Some clones are missing from TCRdb's copy, which holds only in-frame ones; the method was immunoSEQ multiplex PCR. The sample records 300,000 to 350,000 clones, 87% being singletons. Sequenced material: peripheral blood. These receptors all come from a woman in her forties or fifties with COVID-19, enrolled during active disease.

The rearrangement links TRBV9 to TRBJ2-1; weak D call: TRBD2 (6 bases). This CDR3 comprises 16 residues. Looked up from germline, CDR1 is SGDLS and CDR2 is YYNGEE. V was shortened by 2 bases and J by 1 base, with 13 bases between the two germline ends. In DNA form, the CDR3 reads TGTGCCAGCAGCGTGGTCGGCGGGGATTCCTACAATGAGCAGTTCTTC. Protein product: CASSVVGGDSYNEQFF.

This clone was seen just once. The rearrangement uses TRBV19 and TRBJ2-2, with D perhaps matching TRBD1 (6 bases). Trimming cost V 4 bases and J 6 bases, with 12 bases left between them. The CDR3 consists of 14 residues. CDR1 is LNHDA, CDR2 SQIVND, per germline (reference sequence). This chain's CDR3 is CASSTQGRAGELFF. The DNA of the CDR3 is TGTGCCAGTAGTACACAGGGAAGGGCCGGGGAGCTGTTTTTT.

The chain has TRBV24-1 and TRBJ2-2; 10 bases fit TRBD1. Germline V gene data show CDR1 as KGHDR and CDR2 as SFDVKD. V shed 3 bases, J shed 7 bases, and the junction held 1 base outside the gene matches. The CDR3 is 14 residues long. CDR3 DNA: TGTGCCACCAGTGATGGGGACAGGGGCGGGGAGCTGTTTTTT. It is translated as CATSDGDRGGELFF.

The chain carries TRBV7-8 and TRBJ1-2, with 7 bases that match TRBD1. Per the germline V gene, CDR1 is SGHVS and CDR2 is FQNEAQ. The V gene end was trimmed by 2 bases and the J gene end by 2 bases; junction bases not matched to a gene: 5. The CDR3 sequence is 15 residues long. In nucleotides, the CDR3 is TGTGCCAGCAGCTTAACAGGGGCCAAGAACTATGGCTACACCTTC. This gives the protein CASSLTGAKNYGYTF.

Remarks on this clone: The sample has other DNA sequences that encode this CDR3 too. This chain links TRBV7-2 with TRBJ2-7; 10 bases map to TRBD2. From germline, CDR1 is SGHTA and CDR2 FQGNSA. This CDR3 has 14 residues. V was clipped by 4 bases and J by 4 bases; unmatched bases: 4. As DNA, the CDR3 is TGTGCCAGCAGCTCAAGCGGGAGGGCGTACGAGCAGTACTTC. This codes for CASSSSGRAYEQYF.

A word on this clone: Other DNA sequences in the sample encode the same CDR3. The chain links TRBV18 to TRBJ1-1; tentative D call: TRBD1 (6 bases). Germline loops: CDR1 KGHSH, CDR2 LQKENI. The CDR3 is made up of 14 amino acids. Trimming took 3 bases from V and 1 from J, leaving 9 bases between them. The CDR3, as DNA: TGTGCCAGCTCACCGGGACAACAGAACACTGAAGCTTTCTTT. Its translation: CASSPGQQNTEAFF.

The rearrangement uses TRBV19 and TRBJ2-3, with 9 positions matching TRBD2. This CDR3 contains 17 residues. The germline V gene has CDR1 LNHDA and CDR2 SQIVND (reference sequence). V was pared by 9 bases and J by 2 bases, with 15 bases of the junction left unmatched. This chain's CDR3 is CASELRGSSGNTDTQYF. In DNA, the CDR3 is TGTGCCAGCGAACTCCGCGGGTCTAGCGGGAACACAGATACGCAGTATTTT.

CDR3 region: CASKGDRGTAGELFF. As DNA, the CDR3 is TGTGCCAGCAAGGGGGACAGGGGGACGGCCGGGGAGCTGTTTTTT. The chain recombines TRBV7-7 with TRBJ2-2; 11 nucleotides agree with TRBD1. This CDR3 region has 15 residues. Germline values: CDR1 SSHAT, CDR2 FNYEAQ (reference sequence). Unmatched junction bases numbered 7, after V lost 7 bases and J lost 6 bases.

This clone has a single count. V usage is TRBV7-2 and J usage is TRBJ2-1; 8 bases are shared with TRBD2. The V segment lost 0 bases and the J segment 1 base; nucleotides outside the gene matches: 5. Germline values: CDR1 SGHTA, CDR2 FQGNSA. The CDR3 covers 17 residues. The CDR3 reads CASSLAPGRGSYNEQFF. As DNA, the CDR3 is TGTGCCAGCAGCTTAGCCCCCGGGAGGGGGTCCTACAATGAGCAGTTCTTC.

This clone was seen once. This sequence joins TRBV11-3 and TRBJ2-7; no clear D. V lost 4 bases and J lost 2, with 6 bases in between. The CDR3 length is 12 residues. Germline V lookup: CDR1 SGHNT, CDR2 YENEEA. CDR3 sequence (DNA): TGTGCCAGCAGCTACCTAACCTACGAGCAGTACTTC. Amino acid sequence: CASSYLTYEQYF.

CDR3 protein: CASKQGLETQYF. The DNA for the CDR3 is TGTGCCAGCAAACAGGGGTTGGAGACCCAGTACTTC. This chain connects TRBV2 to TRBJ2-5; 7 bases are a match to TRBD1. Trimming cost V 7 bases and J 5 bases; bases outside gene matches: 4. Germline CDR1 SNHLY, CDR2 FYNNEI. The CDR3 contains 12 residues.

This clone has only a few counts. The chain links TRBV4-2 to TRBJ2-1; possibly TRBD1 for D (6 bases). This CDR3 contains 13 residues. With 0 bases removed from V and 10 bases from J, the gap between germline ends came to 10 bases. CDR1 is LGHNA and CDR2 is YNFKEQ in the germline V gene. The CDR3 is CASSQDWGQEQFF. The DNA for the CDR3 is TGTGCCAGCAGCCAAGACTGGGGACAAGAGCAGTTCTTC.

This clone appeared once. This chain links TRBV5-5 with TRBJ2-7; 10 nucleotides match TRBD1. The CDR3 has 16 residues. Germline CDR1 is SGHKS and CDR2 is YYEKEE (reference sequence). With V trimmed by 3 bases and J by 3 bases, 9 bases remained unmatched. In DNA, the CDR3 is TGTGCCAGCAGCTATGGCACCGGGACAGGGGTCTACGAGCAGTACTTC. It translates to CASSYGTGTGVYEQYF.

The gene calls are TRBV5-4 and TRBJ2-7; D remains unclear. The CDR3 is 14 amino acids. The V and J ends lost 2 bases and 4 bases respectively, with 13 bases between them. Germline values: CDR1 SGHNT, CDR2 YYREEE (reference sequence). CDR3 sequence reads: CASSLLSMPYEQYF. For the CDR3, the DNA is TGTGCCAGCAGCTTACTGTCAATGCCTTACGAGCAGTACTTC.

The gene calls are TRBV27 and TRBJ1-6, with no clear D. Germline CDR1 is MNHEY and CDR2 is SMNVEV (reference sequence). Trimming took off 0 bases at V and 0 bases at J, with 6 bases between the two ends. The CDR3 runs 16 residues. The DNA of the CDR3 is TGTGCCAGCAGTTTATCTAAGAGCTCCTATAATTCACCCCTCCACTTT. Its translation is CASSLSKSSYNSPLHF.

This sequence joins TRBV11-2 and TRBJ2-3, with 7 nucleotides matching TRBD1. J gave up 2 bases and V 5 bases, and 7 bases lay outside the gene matches. The CDR3 sequence is 15 residues long. The germline CDR1 and CDR2 sequences are SGHAT and FQNNGV. The CDR3 region is CASSEAGTDTDTQYF. The CDR3 region has the DNA TGTGCCAGCAGCGAAGCCGGGACAGACACAGATACGCAGTATTTT. The entire variable domain, with the rest obtained from reference TRBV11-2 and TRBJ2-3, is as follows: EAGVAQSPRYKIIEKRQSVAFWCNPISGHATLYWYQQILGQGPKLLIQFQNNGVVDDSQLPKDRFSAERLKGVDSTLKIQPAKLEDSAVYLCASSEAGTDTDTQYFGPGTRLTVL.

This clone has more than one count but fewer than ten. This chain uses TRBV7-2 with TRBJ2-2, with TRBD2 matching 7 bases. V lost 4 bases, J lost 1 base, and 6 bases stayed unmatched. This CDR3 spans 16 amino acids. Germline V gene sequence: CDR1 SGHTA, CDR2 FQGNSA. The CDR3 loop reads CASSSRPGGNTGELFF. CDR3 in DNA: TGTGCCAGCAGCTCCCGGCCGGGAGGGAACACCGGGGAGCTGTTTTTT. Full variable domain (remainder filled in from reference TRBV7-2 and TRBJ2-2): GAGVSQSPSNKVTEKGKDVELRCDPISGHTALYWYRQSLGQGLEFLIYFQGNSAPDKSGLPSDRFSAERTGGSVSTLTIQRTQQEDSAVYLCASSSRPGGNTGELFFGEGSRLTVL.

The chain carries TRBV29-1 and TRBJ1-1; the D is unclear. Germline V lookup: CDR1 SQVTM, CDR2 ANQGSEA. The length of the CDR3 is 11 residues. Trimming pared 3 bases from V and 11 bases from J, leaving 13 bases between. CDR3 nucleotides: TGCAGCGTTGAGAGGCCGGCAAGGGCTTTCTTT. This sequence encodes CSVERPARAFF.

This clone appeared a single time. DNA for the CDR3: TGTGCCAGCTCGCTTCTGGACACGGTCTCTGGAAACACCATATATTTT. Encoded protein: CASSLLDTVSGNTIYF. This chain uses TRBV18 with TRBJ1-3, with D maybe TRBD1 (5 bases). The V end lost 6 bases, the J end lost 0 bases, and 15 bases lay between the germline ends. Germline V gene lookup returns CDR1 KGHSH and CDR2 LQKENI. The CDR3 has 16 amino acids.

The V and J genes are TRBV19 and TRBJ2-2, with TRBD2 identical over 14 bases. Germline lookup yields CDR1 LNHDA and CDR2 SQIVND (reference sequence). The CDR3 sequence is 17 residues long. The V and J ends lost 7 bases and 6 bases, in that order; junction bases with no gene match: 10. The CDR3 protein is CASTGTSGRVGAGELFF. The CDR3 coding sequence is TGTGCCAGTACCGGGACTAGCGGGAGAGTTGGGGCCGGGGAGCTGTTTTTT.

V gene TRBV10-2 combines with J gene TRBJ2-5; TRBD2 matches at 12 bases. This CDR3 region has 14 residues. CDR1 and CDR2 (germline): WSHSY, SAAADI. After removal of 7 bases from V and 5 bases from J, the junction contained 5 bases not matched to a gene. CDR3 in amino acids: CASNLAGGPETQYF. In nucleotides, the CDR3 is TGCGCCAGCAACCTAGCGGGAGGGCCGGAGACCCAGTACTTC.

The chain recombines TRBV19 with TRBJ2-4, with D perhaps matching TRBD2 (5 bases). The ends were cut back, 5 bases at V and 0 bases at J, with 8 bases in the middle. Per germline, CDR1 LNHDA and CDR2 SQIVND (reference sequence). The CDR3 runs to 14 residues. CDR3 in DNA: TGTGCCAGTAGTCCGGGATTAGCCAAAAACATTCAGTACTTC. Protein: CASSPGLAKNIQYF.

In this sample, this clone turned up many times. The chain carries TRBV11-3 and TRBJ2-2, with D maybe TRBD1 (6 bases). V lost 3 bases and J lost 5, with 10 bases in between. CDR1 is SGHNT and CDR2 is YENEEA in the germline V gene. The CDR3 sequence is 14 residues long. CDR3 amino acids: CASSLRDKTGELFF. CDR3 nucleotides: TGTGCCAGCAGCTTGAGGGACAAAACCGGGGAGCTGTTTTTT.

V usage is TRBV7-3 and J usage is TRBJ2-3, with D hard to call. The CDR3 sequence is 12 residues long. CDR1 SGHTA and CDR2 FQGTGA come from the germline V gene. With 2 bases removed from V and 3 bases from J, the gap between germline ends came to 3 bases. CDR3 loop: CASSLRTDTQYF. Here the CDR3 DNA reads TGTGCCAGCAGCTTACGGACAGATACGCAGTATTTT.